Described below is a single T cell receptor (beta chain) sequence and its context. The data were taken from a study of blood T cell repertoires in COVID-19. Losses at the gene ends were 3 bases for V and 6 bases for J; bases not matched to a gene: 5. The CDR3 extends over 15 amino acids. Germline loops: CDR1 MNHEY, CDR2 SMNVEV (reference sequence). Here immunoSEQ multiplex PCR was the method, and the copy in TCRdb shows in-frame clones only, minus some. Of approximately 500,000 clones listed, around 87% are singletons. Recruits, aged about 18 to 90 years, lived in under 25 US areas. Donors of Cohort 3 who recovered were those that had two negative PCRs, clearance, or symptom resolution.

The clonotype was recovered from a woman aged 40-49 years who had recovered from COVID-19. The chain employs TRBV27 and TRBJ2-7, with 13 nucleotides matching TRBD2. The sample was PBMCs or T cells enriched from blood (not recorded which). This CDR3 reads CASSFRTSGRPEQYF. As DNA, the CDR3 is TGTGCCAGCAGTTTCCGGACTAGCGGGAGACCCGAGCAGTACTTC.